The source of this T cell receptor beta chain is a study of cytomegalovirus exposure and HLA in healthy donors. Vbeta (60) and Jbeta (13) primers were used in the PCR. Sequencing was performed with immunoSEQ multiplex PCR; in TCRdb, only in-frame clones are kept and a portion is missing. The sample records 60,000 to 90,000 clones, 55% to 80% being singletons. Germline CDR1 reads MGHRA; CDR2 reads YSYEKL. The CDR3 runs 18 residues. Trimming took 2 bases from V and 4 from J; bases not matched to a gene: 14. The sample comprised PBMCs. This receptor was taken from a man aged 35-49 years in good health and CMV-seropositive. V usage is TRBV4-1 and J usage is TRBJ2-1; 7 bases match TRBD1. The chain's CDR3 is CASSQYSQGSRSYNEQFF. Here the CDR3 DNA reads TGCGCCAGCAGCCAATATTCACAGGGGAGTCGGTCATACAATGAGCAGTTCTTC.